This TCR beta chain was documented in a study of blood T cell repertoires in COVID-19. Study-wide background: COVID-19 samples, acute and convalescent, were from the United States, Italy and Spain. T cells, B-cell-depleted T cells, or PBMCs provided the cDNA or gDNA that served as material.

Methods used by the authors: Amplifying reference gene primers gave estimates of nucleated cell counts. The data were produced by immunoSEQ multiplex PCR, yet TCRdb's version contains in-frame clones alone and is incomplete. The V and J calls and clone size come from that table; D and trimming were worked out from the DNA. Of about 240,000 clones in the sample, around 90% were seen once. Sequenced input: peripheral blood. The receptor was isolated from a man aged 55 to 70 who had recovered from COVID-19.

CDR3 loop: CASSPDRTNEKLFF. The CDR3 region has the DNA TGTGCCAGCAGCCCTGACAGAACTAATGAAAAACTGTTTTTT. This rearrangement joins TRBV7-9 to TRBJ1-4, with a tentative D call TRBD1 (5 bases). CDR1 and CDR2 from the germline V gene are SEHNR and FQNEAQ (reference sequence). This CDR3 is built from 14 residues. V was pared by 5 bases and J by 1 base, with 8 bases between.